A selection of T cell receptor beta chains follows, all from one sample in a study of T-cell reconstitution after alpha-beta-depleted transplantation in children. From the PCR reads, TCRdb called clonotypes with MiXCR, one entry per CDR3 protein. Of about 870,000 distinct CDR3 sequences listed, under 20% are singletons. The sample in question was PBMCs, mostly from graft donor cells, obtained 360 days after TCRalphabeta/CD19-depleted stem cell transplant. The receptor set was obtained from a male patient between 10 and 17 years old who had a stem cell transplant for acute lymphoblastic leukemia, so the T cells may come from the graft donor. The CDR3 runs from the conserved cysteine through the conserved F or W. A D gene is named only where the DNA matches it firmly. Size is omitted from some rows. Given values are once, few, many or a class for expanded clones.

CASSFPGGGGLYF,TGTGCCAGCAGCTTCCCGGGCGGAGGTGGACTGTACTTC,TRBJ2-7,few,TRBV5-5,.
CASSFGGIPYEQYF,TGTGCCAGCAGTTTCGGAGGGATCCCCTACGAGCAGTACTTC,TRBJ2-7,few,TRBV12-3/TRBV12-4,.
CASSFLAGADNEQFF,TGTGCCAGCAGCTTCCTAGCGGGAGCGGACAATGAGCAGTTCTTC,TRBJ2-1,.,TRBV7-9,TRBD2
CASSLDAGAHGYTF,TGTGCCAGCAGCTTGGATGCGGGGGCGCATGGCTACACCTTC,TRBJ1-2,.,TRBV5-5,.
CAISDQRLAGHKDTQYF,TGTGCCATCAGTGATCAAAGACTAGCGGGACACAAGGATACGCAGTATTTT,TRBJ2-3,few,TRBV10-3,TRBD2
CSGTSERGSSYEQYF,TGCAGTGGGACTTCCGAGCGCGGGAGCTCCTACGAGCAGTACTTC,TRBJ2-7,once,TRBV20-1,TRBD2
CASSLTRWETQYF,TGTGCCAGCAGCTTAACTAGGTGGGAGACCCAGTACTTC,TRBJ2-5,.,TRBV7-2,.
CASSPLGGTQYF,TGTGCCAGCAGTCCCCTCGGGGGTACGCAGTATTTT,TRBJ2-3,many,TRBV12-3/TRBV12-4,.
CASSSLINRAEGTQYF,TGTGCCAGCAGTTCCCTTATTAACAGGGCGGAGGGTACGCAGTATTTT,TRBJ2-3,.,TRBV12-3/TRBV12-4,.
CASSLIAQSRGWQETQYF,TGTGCCAGCAGCTTGATCGCCCAAAGCAGGGGATGGCAAGAGACCCAGTACTTC,TRBJ2-5,once,TRBV7-8,.
CASSHTPRTSTDTQYF,TGTGCCAGCAGCCATACCCCACGGACTAGCACAGATACGCAGTATTTT,TRBJ2-3,few,TRBV3-1,.
CASSLTTSLAKNIQYF,TGTGCCAGCAGCTTAACTACTTCCCTAGCCAAAAACATTCAGTACTTC,TRBJ2-4,.,TRBV7-2,.
CSARDGGRADEQFF,TGCAGTGCTAGAGATGGCGGGAGGGCCGATGAGCAGTTCTTC,TRBJ2-1,many,TRBV20-1,TRBD2
CASSSTNTEAFF,TGTGCCAGCTCTTCAACGAACACTGAAGCTTTCTTT,TRBJ1-1,few,TRBV27,.
CASSQVLGASNQPQHF,TGCGCCAGCAGCCAAGTCCTGGGGGCGAGCAATCAGCCCCAGCATTTT,TRBJ1-5,.,TRBV4-1,.
CASGLDPPRGWDTQYF,TGTGCTAGTGGTTTGGACCCCCCGCGGGGGTGGGATACGCAGTATTTT,TRBJ2-3,.,TRBV12-5,TRBD2
CASSQGDEAPNEKLFF,TGTGCCAGCAGCCAGGGTGACGAGGCACCTAATGAAAAACTGTTTTTT,TRBJ1-4,.,TRBV3-1,.
CASSLGRLAGQETQYF,TGTGCCAGCAGCTTAGGGCGACTAGCGGGACAAGAGACCCAGTACTTC,TRBJ2-5,.,TRBV13,TRBD2
CASSVGPAGGNTEAFF,TGTGCCAGCAGCGTAGGTCCCGCAGGGGGGAACACTGAAGCTTTCTTT,TRBJ1-1,few,TRBV9,TRBD1
CASSLTDLRTTEAFF,TGTGCCAGCAGCTTAACGGACCTCAGGACCACTGAAGCTTTCTTT,TRBJ1-1,few,TRBV7-9,.
CASSLVYVTYNEQYF,TGTGCCAGCAGTTTAGTATATGTGACCTACAATGAGCAGTACTTC,TRBJ2-7,.,TRBV12-3/TRBV12-4,.
CASTGTEYTGELFF,TGTGCCAGCACCGGGACAGAGTATACCGGGGAGCTGTTTTTT,TRBJ2-2,.,TRBV9,TRBD1
CASSEGSHTQPQHF,TGCGCCAGCAGCGAGGGGAGCCACACTCAGCCCCAGCATTTT,TRBJ1-5,few,TRBV5-1,.
CSARGDDNEQFF,TGCAGTGCGCGGGGCGACGACAATGAGCAGTTCTTC,TRBJ2-1,.,TRBV20-1,.
CASSLGQAFEKYEQYF,TGTGCCAGCTCACTTGGACAGGCTTTTGAAAAATACGAGCAGTACTTC,TRBJ2-7,.,TRBV18,TRBD1
CATSEHIAASTDTQYF,TGTGCCACCAGTGAGCACATAGCGGCTAGCACAGATACGCAGTATTTT,TRBJ2-3,.,TRBV24-1,.
CASRRTEQETQYF,TGCGCCAGCAGACGGACAGAGCAAGAGACCCAGTACTTC,TRBJ2-5,many,TRBV5-1,.
CASSQTTGGPPDTQYF,TGTGCCAGCAGCCAAACGACGGGAGGGCCCCCAGATACGCAGTATTTT,TRBJ2-3,.,TRBV3-1,TRBD2
CASSLLLAGAGDTQYF,TGTGCCAGCAGTTTACTACTAGCGGGAGCCGGAGATACGCAGTATTTT,TRBJ2-3,many,TRBV6-5,TRBD2
CSARFPGQGISSYNEQFF,TGCAGTGCTAGGTTCCCGGGACAGGGAATTAGCTCCTACAATGAGCAGTTCTTC,TRBJ2-1,.,TRBV20-1,TRBD1
CSVGVGGGTDTQYF,TGCAGCGTTGGGGTGGGAGGTGGCACAGATACGCAGTATTTT,TRBJ2-3,.,TRBV29-1,.
CASSTSRDTGELFF,TGTGCCAGCAGCACCTCCAGAGACACCGGGGAGCTGTTTTTT,TRBJ2-2,.,TRBV7-9,.
CATDGLAGSSHYTDTQYF,TGTGCCACCGATGGACTAGCGGGATCCTCTCACTACACAGATACGCAGTATTTT,TRBJ2-3,.,TRBV15,TRBD2
CASSSRDRGAGANVLTF,TGTGCCAGCAGTTCCCGGGACAGGGGTGCGGGGGCCAACGTCCTGACTTTC,TRBJ2-6,few,TRBV12-3/TRBV12-4,TRBD1
CASSFGLAGGEDTQYF,TGTGCCAGCAGTTTCGGACTAGCGGGAGGGGAAGATACGCAGTATTTT,TRBJ2-3,few,TRBV6-5,TRBD2
CASSKTGNNQPQHF,TGCGCCAGCAGCAAAACAGGGAACAATCAGCCCCAGCATTTT,TRBJ1-5,few,TRBV5-1,.
CSVVRSSTGELFF,TGCAGCGTAGTGAGGTCCAGCACCGGGGAGCTGTTTTTT,TRBJ2-2,.,TRBV29-1,.
CASSAHSGANVLTF,TGTGCCAGCAGCGCTCACTCTGGGGCCAACGTCCTGACTTTC,TRBJ2-6,.,TRBV7-9,.
CASSARGQGVNGNQPQHF,TGTGCCAGCAGTGCGCGGGGACAGGGGGTCAATGGCAATCAGCCCCAGCATTTT,TRBJ1-5,few,TRBV2,TRBD1
CASRLLGLAGGSYNEQFF,TGTGCCAGCAGACTCCTGGGACTAGCGGGAGGCTCCTACAATGAGCAGTTCTTC,TRBJ2-1,.,TRBV6-2/TRBV6-3,TRBD2
CASSQEERKSTDTQYF,TGTGCCAGCAGCCAAGAGGAACGGAAAAGCACAGATACGCAGTATTTT,TRBJ2-3,few,TRBV4-2,.
CASSYGEGLNYGYTF,TGTGCCAGCAGTTACGGGGAGGGTTTAAACTATGGCTACACCTTC,TRBJ1-2,.,TRBV6-5,.
CSVGDRSTDTQYF,TGCAGCGTTGGGGACCGTAGCACAGATACGCAGTATTTT,TRBJ2-3,.,TRBV29-1,.
CASRPPSDPDSPLHF,TGTGCCAGCAGACCTCCCTCAGACCCGGATTCACCCCTCCACTTT,TRBJ1-6,.,TRBV7-9,.
CASTPSGTSGSNYEQYF,TGTGCCAGTACCCCCTCGGGAACTAGCGGGAGTAACTACGAGCAGTACTTC,TRBJ2-7,.,TRBV19,TRBD2
CASSQGSTGPETQYF,TGTGCCAGCAGCCAAGGCTCGACAGGGCCAGAGACCCAGTACTTC,TRBJ2-5,.,TRBV3-1,TRBD1
CASSVQGQETQYF,TGTGCCAGCAGCGTACAGGGACAAGAGACCCAGTACTTC,TRBJ2-5,.,TRBV9,.
CASSLAPGWGASYEQYF,TGCGCCAGCAGCTTGGCGCCTGGGTGGGGTGCCTCCTACGAGCAGTACTTC,TRBJ2-7,.,TRBV5-1,.
CASSLSWRTEAFF,TGTGCCAGCAGTTTATCGTGGAGGACTGAAGCTTTCTTT,TRBJ1-1,few,TRBV27,.
CAIIQTTSYNEQFF,TGTGCCATCATACAAACTACCTCCTACAATGAGCAGTTCTTC,TRBJ2-1,many,TRBV10-3,.
CASSLPRKISDGTYEQYF,TGCGCCAGCAGCTTGCCACGGAAGATTTCTGACGGAACCTACGAGCAGTACTTC,TRBJ2-7,many,TRBV5-1,.
CASSQLGGSDYGYTF,TGTGCCAGCAGCCAACTGGGGGGGAGCGACTATGGCTACACCTTC,TRBJ1-2,few,TRBV4-2,.
CSARHQGAQHF,TGCAGTGCTAGACACCAAGGAGCCCAGCATTTT,TRBJ1-5,.,TRBV20-1,.
CASSEGSWVSTFRNEQYF,TGTGCCAGCAGTGAAGGGTCTTGGGTGAGTACCTTCCGCAACGAGCAGTACTTC,TRBJ2-7,few,TRBV25-1,.
CASRQNYGQASGNTIYF,TGTGCCAGCAGACAAAACTACGGCCAGGCCTCTGGAAACACCATATATTTT,TRBJ1-3,few,TRBV6-5,.